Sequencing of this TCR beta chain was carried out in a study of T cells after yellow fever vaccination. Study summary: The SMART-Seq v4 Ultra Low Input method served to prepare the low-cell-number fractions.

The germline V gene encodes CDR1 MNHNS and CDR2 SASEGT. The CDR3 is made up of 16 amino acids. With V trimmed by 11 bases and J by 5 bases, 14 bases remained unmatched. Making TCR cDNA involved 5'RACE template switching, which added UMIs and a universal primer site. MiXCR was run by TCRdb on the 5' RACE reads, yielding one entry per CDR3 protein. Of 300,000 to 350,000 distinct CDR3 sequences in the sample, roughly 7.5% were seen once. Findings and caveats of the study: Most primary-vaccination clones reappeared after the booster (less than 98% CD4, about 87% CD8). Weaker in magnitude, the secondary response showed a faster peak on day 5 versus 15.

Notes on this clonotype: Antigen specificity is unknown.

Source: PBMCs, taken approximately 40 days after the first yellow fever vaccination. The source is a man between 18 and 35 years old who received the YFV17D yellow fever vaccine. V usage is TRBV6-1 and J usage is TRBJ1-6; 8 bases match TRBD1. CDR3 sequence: CACSHLTGADNSPLHF. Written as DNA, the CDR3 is TGTGCCTGCTCACATCTGACAGGGGCGGATAATTCACCCCTCCACTTT.